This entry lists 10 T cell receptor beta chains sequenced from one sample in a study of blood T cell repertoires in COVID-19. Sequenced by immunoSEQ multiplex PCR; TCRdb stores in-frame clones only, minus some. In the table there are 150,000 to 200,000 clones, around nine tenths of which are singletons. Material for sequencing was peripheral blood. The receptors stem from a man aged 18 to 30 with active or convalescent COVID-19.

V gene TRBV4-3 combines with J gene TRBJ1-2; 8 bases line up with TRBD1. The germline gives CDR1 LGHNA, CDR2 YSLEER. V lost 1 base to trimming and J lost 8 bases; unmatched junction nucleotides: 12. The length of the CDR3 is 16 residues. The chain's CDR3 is CASSQGTGQVREGYTF. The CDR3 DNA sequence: TGCGCCAGCAGCCAAGGTACGGGACAGGTCAGGGAAGGCTACACCTTC.

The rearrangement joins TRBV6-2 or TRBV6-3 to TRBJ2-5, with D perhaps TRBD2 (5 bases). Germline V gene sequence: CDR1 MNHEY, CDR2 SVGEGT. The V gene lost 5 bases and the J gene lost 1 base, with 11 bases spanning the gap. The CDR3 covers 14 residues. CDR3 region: CASSPEGPQETQYF. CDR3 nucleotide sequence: TGTGCCAGCAGTCCCGAGGGCCCCCAAGAGACCCAGTACTTC.

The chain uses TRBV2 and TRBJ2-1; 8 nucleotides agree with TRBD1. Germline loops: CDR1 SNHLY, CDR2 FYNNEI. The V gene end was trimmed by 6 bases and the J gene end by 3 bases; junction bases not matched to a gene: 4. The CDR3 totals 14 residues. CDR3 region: CASSWDRIYNEQFF. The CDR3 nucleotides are TGTGCCAGCAGCTGGGACAGGATCTACAATGAGCAGTTCTTC. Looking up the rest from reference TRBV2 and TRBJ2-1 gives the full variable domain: EPEVTQTPSHQVTQMGQEVILRCVPISNHLYFYWYRQILGQKVEFLVSFYNNEISEKSEIFDDQFSVERPDGSNFTLKIRSTKLEDSAMYFCASSWDRIYNEQFFGPGTRLTVL.

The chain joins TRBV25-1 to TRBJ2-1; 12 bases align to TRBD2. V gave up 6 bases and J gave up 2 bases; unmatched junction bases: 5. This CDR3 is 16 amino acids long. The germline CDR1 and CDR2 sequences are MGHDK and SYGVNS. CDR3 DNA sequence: TGTGCCAGCAGCGCTAGCGGGAGGGGGACCTACAATGAGCAGTTCTTC. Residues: CASSASGRGTYNEQFF.

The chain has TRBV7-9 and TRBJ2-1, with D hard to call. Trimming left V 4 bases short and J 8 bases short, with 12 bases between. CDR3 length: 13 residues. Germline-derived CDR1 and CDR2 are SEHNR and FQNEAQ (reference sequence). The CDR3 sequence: CASSYPPPDEQFF. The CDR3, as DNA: TGTGCCAGCAGCTACCCGCCCCCGGATGAGCAGTTCTTC.

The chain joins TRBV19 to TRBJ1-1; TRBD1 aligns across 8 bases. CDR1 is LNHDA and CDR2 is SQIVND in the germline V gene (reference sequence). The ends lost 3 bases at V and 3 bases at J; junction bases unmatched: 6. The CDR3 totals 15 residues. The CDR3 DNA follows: TGTGCCAGTAGTATGAACAGGGGGGGGTACACTGAAGCTTTCTTT. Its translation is CASSMNRGGYTEAFF.

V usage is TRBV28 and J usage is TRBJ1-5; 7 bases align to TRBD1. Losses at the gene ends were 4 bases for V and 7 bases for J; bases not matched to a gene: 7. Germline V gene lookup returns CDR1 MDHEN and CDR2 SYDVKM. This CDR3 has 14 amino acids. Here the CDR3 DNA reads TGTGCCAGCAGTTCATTGACAGGGAAACAGCCCCAGCATTTT. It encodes CASSSLTGKQPQHF.

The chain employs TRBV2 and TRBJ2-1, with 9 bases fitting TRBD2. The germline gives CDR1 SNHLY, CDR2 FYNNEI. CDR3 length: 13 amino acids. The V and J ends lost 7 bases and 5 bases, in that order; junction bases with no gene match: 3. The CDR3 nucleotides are TGTGCCAGCAAGCGGGGGGCAAACAATGAGCAGTTCTTC. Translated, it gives CASKRGANNEQFF.

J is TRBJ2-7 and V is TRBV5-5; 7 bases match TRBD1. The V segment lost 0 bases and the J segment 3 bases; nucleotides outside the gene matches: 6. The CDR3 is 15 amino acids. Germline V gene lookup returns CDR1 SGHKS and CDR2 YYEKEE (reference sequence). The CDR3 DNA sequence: TGTGCCAGCAGCTTGGAGACAGGGTTCGGCTACGAGCAGTACTTC. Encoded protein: CASSLETGFGYEQYF.

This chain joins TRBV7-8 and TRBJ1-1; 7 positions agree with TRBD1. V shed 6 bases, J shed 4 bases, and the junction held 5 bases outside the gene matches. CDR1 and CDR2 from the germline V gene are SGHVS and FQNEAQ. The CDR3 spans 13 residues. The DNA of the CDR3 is TGTGCCAGCAGTCTTAGACAGGGCACTGAAGCTTTCTTT. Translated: CASSLRQGTEAFF.